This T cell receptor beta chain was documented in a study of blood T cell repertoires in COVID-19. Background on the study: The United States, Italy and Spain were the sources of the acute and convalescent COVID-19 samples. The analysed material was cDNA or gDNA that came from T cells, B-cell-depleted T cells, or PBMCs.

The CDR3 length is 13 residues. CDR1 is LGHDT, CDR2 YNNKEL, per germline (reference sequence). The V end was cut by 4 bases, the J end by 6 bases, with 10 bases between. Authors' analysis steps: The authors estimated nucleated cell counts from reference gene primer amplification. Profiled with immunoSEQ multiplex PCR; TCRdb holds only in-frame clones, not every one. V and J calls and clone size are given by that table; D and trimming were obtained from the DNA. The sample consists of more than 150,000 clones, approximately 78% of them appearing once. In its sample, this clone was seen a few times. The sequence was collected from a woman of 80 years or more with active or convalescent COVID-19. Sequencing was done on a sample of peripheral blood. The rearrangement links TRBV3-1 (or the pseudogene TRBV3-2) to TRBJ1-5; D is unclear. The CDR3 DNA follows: TGTGCCAGCAGCCGAGTTCCTGGTCAGCCCCAGCATTTT. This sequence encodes CASSRVPGQPQHF.